Listed here are 25 T cell receptor beta chains from one sample, sequenced in a study of T cell changes during pregnancy in multiple sclerosis. The protocol was immunoSEQ multiplex PCR, while the TCRdb copy is restricted to in-frame clones and leaves out a portion. The profile shows tens of thousands of clones, about 92% of them singletons. The specimen was peripheral blood, collected in the third trimester of pregnancy. Every receptor here comes from a female donor with multiple sclerosis, enrolled in a pregnancy study.

The V gene is TRBV7-9, the J gene TRBJ1-1, with 7 bases identical to TRBD1. Germline CDR1 reads SEHNR; CDR2 reads FQNEAQ (reference sequence). Trimming removed 6 bases from V and 4 bases from J; junction bases left unmatched: 2. The CDR3 spans 12 residues. CDR3 in DNA: TGTGCCAGCAGAACAGGGGCCACTGAAGCTTTCTTT. It codes for CASRTGATEAFF.

V usage is TRBV19 and J usage is TRBJ1-2, with D unclear. The CDR3 extends over 15 amino acids. Looked up from germline, CDR1 is LNHDA and CDR2 is SQIVND (reference sequence). Trimming cost V 4 bases and J 7 bases, with 19 bases left between them. CDR3 bases: TGTGCCAGTAGTAAACCCGCAGGCGGGTATGGTGGCTACACCTTC. Translated: CASSKPAGGYGGYTF.

The chain couples TRBV19 to TRBJ2-7; D is unclear. Trimming took 4 bases from V and 6 from J, leaving 25 bases between them. Germline V gene lookup returns CDR1 LNHDA and CDR2 SQIVND (reference sequence). This CDR3 region has 17 residues. In DNA, the CDR3 is TGTGCCAGTAGTACGCTTCTGGTCGGTCCCTTACGAGGCGAGCAGTACTTC. It encodes CASSTLLVGPLRGEQYF.

V is TRBV19 and J is TRBJ2-7, with TRBD2 matching over 9 bases. CDR1 is LNHDA and CDR2 is SQIVND in the germline V gene (reference sequence). CDR3 length: 15 amino acids. V lost 1 base, J lost 2 bases, and 3 bases stayed unmatched. CDR3 loop: CASSIVASGTYEQYF. The CDR3 DNA sequence: TGTGCCAGTAGTATAGTGGCTAGCGGGACCTACGAGCAGTACTTC.

The rearrangement links TRBV4-3 to TRBJ2-7; D is unresolved. Germline V gene sequence: CDR1 LGHNA, CDR2 YSLEER. The CDR3 consists of 14 residues. Trimming took 4 bases from V and 2 from J, leaving 12 bases between them. Here the CDR3 DNA reads TGCGCCAGCAGCCGTTATTTACCAGCCTACGAGCAGTACTTC. This translates into CASSRYLPAYEQYF.

This chain joins TRBV30 and TRBJ1-5, with 9 bases identical to TRBD1. Germline CDR1 GTSNPN, CDR2 SVGIG (reference sequence). Trimming at V came to 3 bases and at J to 1 base, leaving 4 bases not matched to a gene. There are 15 residues in the CDR3. Written as DNA, the CDR3 is TGTGCCTGGAGCCTGGGACAGGGAAGCAATCAGCCCCAGCATTTT. Protein sequence: CAWSLGQGSNQPQHF.

The chain couples TRBV6-6 to TRBJ1-5; possibly TRBD1 for D (5 bases). The CDR3 length is 13 residues. CDR1 and CDR2 (germline): MNHNY, SVGAGI (reference sequence). Trimming shortened V by 11 bases and J by 7 bases, and 18 bases separated the two germline ends. In DNA form, the CDR3 reads TGTGCCCATGGGGTACAGGCCGCGCAGCCCCAGCATTTT. This gives the protein CAHGVQAAQPQHF.

This chain joins TRBV25-1 and TRBJ1-2, with D possibly matching TRBD1 (5 bases). The germline V and J ends were trimmed by 3 bases and 8 bases, with 13 bases remaining between them. Germline V lookup: CDR1 MGHDK, CDR2 SYGVNS. This CDR3 has 13 amino acids. This chain's CDR3 is CASSEGGVLGYTF. In DNA form, the CDR3 reads TGTGCCAGCAGTGAGGGAGGGGTTCTGGGCTACACCTTC.

This chain uses TRBV7-2 with TRBJ2-1; 8 bases are shared with TRBD2. Trimming removed 5 bases from V and 10 bases from J; junction bases left unmatched: 4. The V gene's germline CDR1 is SGHTA and CDR2 FQGNSA. The CDR3 contains 12 residues. The CDR3, as DNA: TGTGCCAGCAGCACCTTAGCGGGGGAGCAGTTCTTC. Translated, it gives CASSTLAGEQFF.

V usage is TRBV29-1 and J usage is TRBJ2-5; D not certain. Trimming left V 4 bases short and J 5 bases short, with 8 bases between. Germline V gives CDR1 SQVTM, CDR2 ANQGSEA. The CDR3 loop spans 11 amino acids. The CDR3 spells CSVVLPETQYF. Here the CDR3 DNA reads TGCAGCGTTGTTCTACCGGAGACCCAGTACTTC.

This clone was seen just once. V is TRBV6-1 and J is TRBJ2-3; 9 nucleotides align to TRBD2. Germline CDR1 MNHNS, CDR2 SASEGT. V lost 6 bases, J lost 6 bases, and 7 bases stayed unmatched. CDR3 length: 14 amino acids. The CDR3: CASRSIAGGDTQYF. DNA of the CDR3: TGTGCCAGCAGGTCGATCGCGGGAGGGGATACGCAGTATTTT.

The chain employs TRBV6-1 and TRBJ2-5, with a tentative D call TRBD2 (6 bases). The CDR3 loop spans 16 amino acids. With 2 bases removed from V and 13 bases from J, the gap between germline ends came to 26 bases. The V gene's germline CDR1 is MNHNS and CDR2 SASEGT. CDR3: CASSEIGGTAVVAGYF. For the CDR3, the DNA is TGTGCCAGCAGTGAAATCGGAGGGACTGCCGTCGTGGCGGGGTACTTC.

In its sample, this clone was seen once. This chain links TRBV27 with TRBJ1-1; the D gene is possibly TRBD1 (5 bases). V dropped 0 bases and J dropped 5 bases, with 13 bases sitting between them. From germline, CDR1 is MNHEY and CDR2 SMNVEV (reference sequence). This CDR3 has 15 residues. The CDR3: CASSLSGAHGTEAFF. The CDR3 nucleotides read TGTGCCAGCAGTTTATCAGGGGCCCACGGGACTGAAGCTTTCTTT.

The CDR3 nucleotides read TGTGCCAGCAGCCAAGGGTCAGGGGCAGGCGGTGGCTACACCTTC. Its translation is CASSQGSGAGGGYTF. The chain has TRBV4-2 and TRBJ1-2, with D maybe TRBD1 (6 bases). CDR1 and CDR2 from the germline V gene are LGHNA and YNFKEQ. CDR3 length: 15 residues. V lost 1 base and J lost 7, with 16 bases in between.

The J gene is TRBJ1-3, the V gene TRBV11-2; TRBD1 agrees at 7 bases. From germline, CDR1 is SGHAT and CDR2 FQNNGV. The CDR3 length is 16 residues. The trim removed 1 base at V and 2 bases at J, leaving 5 bases unmatched. The CDR3 region is CASSLGARGTGNTIYF. The CDR3 bases are TGTGCCAGCAGCTTAGGAGCCAGGGGGACTGGAAACACCATATATTTT. The full variable domain, its missing parts supplied by reference TRBV11-2 and TRBJ1-3, is EAGVAQSPRYKIIEKRQSVAFWCNPISGHATLYWYQQILGQGPKLLIQFQNNGVVDDSQLPKDRFSAERLKGVDSTLKIQPAKLEDSAVYLCASSLGARGTGNTIYFGEGSWLTVV.

The J gene is TRBJ2-7, the V gene TRBV25-1, with D hard to call. Germline loops: CDR1 MGHDK, CDR2 SYGVNS. The CDR3 totals 11 residues. Trimming pared 4 bases from V and 5 bases from J, leaving 6 bases between. The CDR3 DNA is TGTGCCAGCAGTGCCCTCCACGAGCAGTACTTC. Translating it yields CASSALHEQYF.

This chain uses TRBV5-5 with TRBJ1-5; 7 positions agree with TRBD1. In germline, CDR1 is SGHKS, CDR2 YYEKEE (reference sequence). The CDR3 extends over 13 amino acids. J gave up 5 bases and V 5 bases, and 4 bases lay outside the gene matches. CDR3 sequence (DNA): TGTGCCAGCAGTCGGGACAGTTATCAGCCCCAGCATTTT. Protein sequence: CASSRDSYQPQHF. Together with reference TRBV5-5 and TRBJ1-5, the CDR3 gives the full variable domain: DAGVTQSPTHLIKTRGQQVTLRCSPISGHKSVSWYQQVLGQGPQFIFQYYEKEERGRGNFPDRFSARQFPNYSSELNVNALLLGDSALYLCASSRDSYQPQHFGDGTRLSIL.

This chain uses TRBV4-3 with TRBJ1-3, with a tentative D call TRBD1 (6 bases). V was pared by 4 bases and J by 0 bases, with 19 bases between. Germline V CDR1 and CDR2: LGHNA, YSLEER. The CDR3 runs to 18 residues. The CDR3 sequence: CASSPNTLRQVSGNTIYF. CDR3 DNA sequence: TGCGCCAGCAGCCCAAATACGCTCCGACAGGTCTCTGGAAACACCATATATTTT.

This rearrangement joins TRBV28 to TRBJ2-3; the match to TRBD1 covers 8 bases. Germline CDR1 and CDR2: MDHEN and SYDVKM. After removal of 6 bases from V and 6 bases from J, the junction contained 11 bases not matched to a gene. CDR3 length: 15 residues. CDR3 DNA: TGTGCCAGCAGACGAGACAGGGGCGAAGGGGATACGCAGTATTTT. Its translation: CASRRDRGEGDTQYF.

The genes are TRBV7-9 and TRBJ2-5; D is unclear. This CDR3 comprises 13 residues. CDR1 and CDR2 (germline): SEHNR, FQNEAQ (reference sequence). V lost 8 bases, J lost 1 base, and 11 bases lay in between. The CDR3 loop reads CASASDIQETQYF. The CDR3 DNA reads TGTGCCAGCGCCAGCGATATCCAAGAGACCCAGTACTTC.

V usage is TRBV28 and J usage is TRBJ2-5; possible D gene TRBD2, 5 bases. CDR1 is MDHEN, CDR2 SYDVKM, per germline. This CDR3 is built from 14 residues. V was trimmed by 5 bases and J by 2 bases, leaving 12 bases between them. The CDR3 bases are TGTGCCAGCAGTCCCATACTAGGACAAGAGACCCAGTACTTC. It is translated as CASSPILGQETQYF. Using reference TRBV28 and TRBJ2-5 for the parts outside the CDR3, the full variable domain is DVKVTQSSRYLVKRTGEKVFLECVQDMDHENMFWYRQDPGLGLRLIYFSYDVKMKEKGDIPEGYSVSREKKERFSLILESASTNQTSMYLCASSPILGQETQYFGPGTRLLVL.

The chain links TRBV11-2 to TRBJ2-1, with D perhaps matching TRBD2 (5 bases). The V end was cut by 6 bases, the J end by 4 bases, with 10 bases between. In germline, CDR1 is SGHAT, CDR2 FQNNGV. The CDR3 extends over 13 amino acids. The CDR3 sequence: CASSSELYNEQFF. In nucleotides, the CDR3 is TGTGCCAGCAGTAGCGAGCTGTACAATGAGCAGTTCTTC.

The V and J genes are TRBV10-3 and TRBJ2-7, with 9 bases matching TRBD2. From germline, CDR1 is ENHRY and CDR2 SYGVKD. The CDR3 has 15 amino acids. Trimming cost V 6 bases and J 0 bases; bases outside gene matches: 6. The CDR3 nucleotides are TGTGCCATCAGCCCAGCGGGAGGAGTCTCCTACGAGCAGTACTTC. It specifies CAISPAGGVSYEQYF.

In its sample, this clone was seen once. V and J are TRBV12-1 and TRBJ2-3; the D segment call TRBD2 is taken from the table without a DNA check. TRBV12-1 is a recognized pseudogene. This CDR3 has 19 residues. As DNA, the CDR3 is TGTGCCAGCAGCTTTTTCTTAGGGCATCGGGAGACGGGGGCAGATACGCAGTATTTT. It encodes CASSFFLGHRETGADTQYF.

This chain joins TRBV6-5 and TRBJ2-3, with a tentative D call TRBD1 (5 bases). Germline CDR1 reads MNHEY; CDR2 reads SVGAGI. V was shortened by 5 bases and J by 4 bases, with 13 bases between the two germline ends. The length of the CDR3 is 14 residues. The CDR3 DNA reads as TGTGCCAGCAGTCCTACCTGGGGCGCAGATACGCAGTATTTT. It translates to CASSPTWGADTQYF.